Listed below are T cell receptor beta chains from one sample, sequenced in a study of shared T cell receptors in the human thymus. The repertoire was sequenced with immunoSEQ multiplex PCR; TCRdb's copy has only in-frame clones and lacks some. The sample contains hundreds of thousands of clones, 78% of which appear only once. The same specimen was also included in a second study, on human thymus T cells.

Sequenced material: thymocytes. The receptors were sampled from a boy in the first two years of life with a congenital heart defect. Each CDR3 is given with its conserved first and last residue.

V: TRBV6-1
J: TRBJ1-5
CDR3: CASSELGGSQPQHF

V: TRBV4-2
J: TRBJ2-7
CDR3: CASSPIPGGAGGEQYF

V: TRBV27
J: TRBJ2-7
CDR3: CASSFWGGRMYEQYF

V: TRBV4-1
J: TRBJ2-2
CDR3: CASSLKARTSGMGGELFF

V: TRBV19
J: TRBJ1-2
CDR3: CASSIGDRSLYGYTF

V: TRBV13
J: TRBJ2-1
CDR3: CASSLGLGGRPYNEQFF

V: TRBV14
J: TRBJ2-1
CDR3: CASSQDSGNSSYNEQFF

V: TRBV15
J: TRBJ2-1
CDR3: CATSRGQDEQFF

V: TRBV6-6
J: TRBJ2-1
CDR3: CASTSGGYNEQFF

V: TRBV11-3
J: TRBJ2-7
CDR3: CASSLTGRRSYF

V: TRBV28
J: TRBJ2-3
CDR3: CASSPLASGSGGDTQYF

V: TRBV5-1
J: TRBJ2-1
CDR3: CASSRGLAGGSPYNEQFF

V: TRBV9
J: TRBJ2-2
CDR3: CASSVAGGMAGELFF

V: TRBV10-3
J: TRBJ2-3
CDR3: CAISELRREGGDTQYF

V: TRBV28
J: TRBJ2-7
CDR3: CASSLGGVSYEQYF

V: TRBV27
J: TRBJ1-5
CDR3: CASSPSGPTPGQGAWRNQPQHF

V: TRBV2
J: TRBJ1-6
CDR3: CASSVRGSYNSPLHF